The following is a TCR beta chain sequence with its context. Enrolled during active infection, Seattle patients were then followed longitudinally. In the authors' workflow: From reference gene primer amplification, estimates of nucleated cell counts were derived. Sequencing was performed with immunoSEQ multiplex PCR; in TCRdb, only in-frame clones are kept and a portion is missing. The DNA gave D and trimming, while V, J and clone size come from that table. The sample carries roughly 480,000 clones, roughly 89% recorded once. CDR3 length: 15 residues. J lost 5 bases, V lost 4 bases, and 8 bases had no gene match. Per germline, CDR1 MDHEN and CDR2 SYDVKM. The data are from a study of blood T cell repertoires in COVID-19. About the study: The cDNA or gDNA used as material had been derived from T cells, B-cell-depleted T cells, or PBMCs.

The chain joins TRBV28 to TRBJ2-5; 9 nucleotides agree with TRBD1. The specimen sequenced was peripheral blood. This sequence was found in a young man with COVID-19, enrolled during active disease. As DNA, the CDR3 is TGTGCCAGCAGTTCCCCGGGACAGGGAGATGAGACCCAGTACTTC. It translates to CASSSPGQGDETQYF.